The 14 T cell receptor beta chains listed next were all sequenced from one sample in a study of patients and donors after allogeneic stem cell transplantation. TCRdb recomputed calls from the RT-PCR reads with MiXCR, one row per CDR3 protein. The sample gives about 410,000 distinct CDR3 sequences, 15% to 20% of which show up once; around 7.2% is in the top ten. Source material: blood, either unsorted or a sorted T cell fraction (not recorded which). Receptors were obtained from a human donor who was either an allogeneic HSCT recipient or a stem cell or donor lymphocyte infusion donor (not recorded which). It is not recorded whose cells these are; they may come from a transplant donor.

This clonotype was seen a handful of times. The rearrangement uses TRBV27 and TRBJ2-7; D might be TRBD1 or TRBD2, each matching 5 bases. The V gene lost 6 bases and the J gene lost 2 bases, with 11 bases spanning the gap. This CDR3 has 13 residues. Germline assignment: CDR1 MNHEY and CDR2 SMNVEV (reference sequence). The CDR3 is CASRSRETYEQYF. In DNA, the CDR3 is TGTGCCAGCAGGTCCAGGGAGACCTACGAGCAGTACTTC.

The rearrangement uses TRBV6-4 and TRBJ1-4; D perhaps matches TRBD1 (6 bases). The CDR3 has 16 amino acids. Germline CDR1 reads MRHNA; CDR2 reads SNTAGT. V lost 2 bases and J 7 bases, leaving 17 bases between the germline ends. DNA for the CDR3: TGTGCCAGCAGTGACGCTAGGGGGTATATCGGTGAAAAACTGTTTTTT. As protein: CASSDARGYIGEKLFF.

There are a few counts of this clonotype. V usage is TRBV4-1 and J usage is TRBJ2-7; TRBD2 matches 10 bases. The CDR3 is 17 residues long. Germline lookup yields CDR1 MGHRA and CDR2 YSYEKL. J lost 2 bases, V lost 4 bases, and 11 bases had no gene match. In DNA form, the CDR3 reads TGCGCCAGCAGCCTCGGACTAGCGGAACGCCCGACCTACGAGCAGTACTTC. The encoded protein is CASSLGLAERPTYEQYF.

This clonotype was seen more than once but under ten times. The chain carries TRBV7-9 and TRBJ2-1; possibly TRBD1 for D (5 bases). Germline assignment: CDR1 SEHNR and CDR2 FQNEAQ (reference sequence). The ends were cut back, 5 bases at V and 9 bases at J, with 11 bases in the middle. The CDR3 contains 12 residues. CDR3 DNA: TGTGCCAGCAGCCAGTGGGGCAGTGAGCAGTTCTTC. Amino acids: CASSQWGSEQFF.

In its sample, this clonotype was seen many times. The gene calls are TRBV4-3 and TRBJ1-2, with TRBD1 identical over 7 bases. Trimming cost V 1 base and J 4 bases; bases outside gene matches: 6. The CDR3 sequence is 15 residues long. Germline V gene lookup returns CDR1 LGHNA and CDR2 YSLEER. The CDR3 sequence is CASSQAPTGPYGYTF. CDR3 nucleotide sequence: TGCGCCAGCAGCCAAGCCCCGACAGGGCCCTATGGCTACACCTTC.

This clonotype occurred many times. The V and J genes are TRBV12-3 or TRBV12-4 and TRBJ2-1; a possible D gene is TRBD1 (6 bases). The CDR3 is made up of 13 amino acids. V dropped 8 bases and J dropped 14 bases, with 22 bases sitting between them. The CDR3, as DNA: TGTGCCAGCGGCCGGGACAATCAGCCCGATAAGTTCTTC. Its protein is CASGRDNQPDKFF.

This clonotype was seen a handful of times. The DNA of the CDR3 is TGTGCCAGCAGCCAACGGACAGGGTCGAATCAGCCCCAGCATTTT. This codes for CASSQRTGSNQPQHF. The rearrangement links TRBV3-1 to TRBJ1-5; 8 positions agree with TRBD1. CDR3 length: 15 residues. CDR1 LGHDT and CDR2 YNNKEL come from the germline V gene (reference sequence). V trimming: 2 bases; J trimming: 4 bases; junction bases outside the gene matches: 4. The full variable domain, in which reference TRBV3-1 and TRBJ1-5 provide the parts outside the CDR3, is DTAVSQTPKYLVTQMGNDKSIKCEQNLGHDTMYWYKQDSKKFLKIMFSYNNKELIINETVPNRFSPKSPDKAHLNLHINSLELGDSAVYFCASSQRTGSNQPQHFGDGTRLSIL.

This chain joins TRBV4-2 and TRBJ2-4; TRBD1 matches 12 bases. This CDR3 comprises 17 residues. Per germline, CDR1 LGHNA and CDR2 YNFKEQ. The V gene end was trimmed by 1 base and the J gene end by 3 bases; junction bases not matched to a gene: 4. The CDR3 nucleotides are TGTGCCAGCAGCCAAGGTGGGACAGGGGGCGGCAAAAACATTCAGTACTTC. Residues: CASSQGGTGGGKNIQYF.

This clonotype has ten or more counts. The chain is built from TRBV12-3 or TRBV12-4 and TRBJ1-6, with D unresolved. The CDR3 totals 14 residues. V lost 1 base to trimming and J lost 8 bases, with 9 bases between them. CDR3 amino acids: CASSLDSWHSPLHF. CDR3 bases: TGTGCCAGCAGTTTAGACAGCTGGCATTCACCCCTCCACTTT.

This clonotype has at least ten counts. The chain employs TRBV10-3 and TRBJ2-7, with D perhaps being TRBD1 or TRBD2 (5 bases each). The germline V and J ends were trimmed by 0 bases and 1 base, with 7 bases remaining between them. This CDR3 spans 14 amino acids. Germline loops: CDR1 ENHRY, CDR2 SYGVKD. CDR3 sequence: CAISESGRSYEQYF. DNA for the CDR3: TGTGCCATCAGTGAGTCGGGACGATCCTACGAGCAGTACTTC.

This clonotype was picked up a small number of times. This chain joins TRBV7-9 and TRBJ2-7, with a possible D match to TRBD2 (6 bases). V was clipped by 2 bases and J by 5 bases, with 10 bases between them. Germline V gene data show CDR1 as SEHNR and CDR2 as FQNEAQ (reference sequence). The length of the CDR3 is 13 residues. The CDR3 DNA sequence: TGTGCCAGCAGCTTAACTCGCGGGGACGAGCAGTACTTC. Its translation is CASSLTRGDEQYF.

In its sample, this clonotype was seen many times. The chain is built from TRBV20-1 and TRBJ2-1; 9 nucleotides agree with TRBD2. CDR3 length equals 15 residues. V gave up 3 bases and J gave up 2 bases; unmatched junction bases: 5. CDR1 DFQATT and CDR2 SNEGSKA come from the germline V gene (reference sequence). The CDR3: CSASGASGTYNEQFF. CDR3 bases: TGCAGTGCTAGTGGGGCTAGCGGGACCTACAATGAGCAGTTCTTC.

This clonotype showed up just a few times. The gene calls are TRBV3-1 and TRBJ2-2; D remains ambiguous. Trimming cost V 0 bases and J 6 bases, with 20 bases left between them. The CDR3 totals 18 residues. Germline CDR1 is LGHDT and CDR2 is YNNKEL (reference sequence). CDR3 DNA sequence: TGTGCCAGCAGCCAAGATTTAAATCGGCCCTCCCTTTCCGGGGAGCTGTTTTTT. Its protein product is CASSQDLNRPSLSGELFF.

This clonotype was seen many times. J is TRBJ1-1 and V is TRBV12-3 or TRBV12-4; TRBD1 agrees at 7 bases. The ends lost 4 bases at V and 9 bases at J; junction bases unmatched: 5. This CDR3 spans 12 amino acids. DNA of the CDR3: TGTGCCAGCAGTTCGGGACAGTTGAAAGCTTTCTTT. As protein: CASSSGQLKAFF.